This TCR beta chain was documented in a study of regulatory T cells in long-lasting Graves disease. Study outcomes and limitations: Samples came from peripheral blood alone, without thyroid tissue. Between persistent patients, about 2,800 public clonotypes were shared, exceeding the 800 to 1,000 shared between new patients.

Arm-PCR with iRepertoire HTBI primers amplified the CDR3 regions for these TCR beta libraries. TCRdb recomputed calls from the multiplex PCR reads with MiXCR, one row per CDR3 protein. The sample contains about 290,000 distinct CDR3 sequences, 22% of which appear only once. The time point here: persistent/refractory GD, antithyroid drugs over 5 years with positive TRAb. Construction of the TCR library relied on RNA isolated from PBMCs. About this clonotype itself: Its specificity is unknown.

Sequenced material: peripheral blood mononuclear cells (PBMCs), taken when the disease was refractory, from a patient treated with antithyroid drugs. This clonotype was sampled from a female donor with Graves disease.

The DNA of the CDR3 is TGTGCCAGCAGCCCCGGGAGGGGAGTACAAGAGACCCAGTACTTC. This gives the protein CASSPGRGVQETQYF. V usage is TRBV7-9 and J usage is TRBJ2-5; 8 bases are a match to TRBD2. The length of the CDR3 is 15 residues. CDR1 is SEHNR and CDR2 is FQNEAQ in the germline V gene (reference sequence). Trimming at V came to 5 bases and at J to 2 bases, leaving 7 bases not matched to a gene.